Listed below are T cell receptor beta chains from one sample, sequenced in a study of CD8+ T cells in alopecia areata. The protocol was immunoSEQ multiplex PCR, while the TCRdb copy is restricted to in-frame clones and leaves out a portion. The sample has roughly 250,000 clones, approximately 60% seen once; the top ten hold 0.8% to 1%. Sequencing was performed on CD4+ T cells sorted from blood, taken at week 52, from a patient treated with tofacitinib. Every receptor here comes from a human donor with alopecia areata. CDR3s include the opening cysteine and the closing phenylalanine or tryptophan. The listing skips clone size in some rows; elsewhere it reads once, few, many or a size class.

NA,TRBV20-1,CSAREGETQYF
NA,TRBV6-5,CASTGQGNEQFF
NA,TRBV27,CASSSPDSLYEQYF
NA,TRBV30,CAWSARRGAKNIQYF
NA,TRBV9,CASSVAGTNTEAFF
few,TRBV30,CAWWTGGVRHNEQFF
NA,TRBV23-1,CASSQSGGRELFF
once,TRBV7-6,CASSLTGRSTAPLHF
few,TRBV6-1,CASSVTGDSAYEQYF
few,TRBV10-3,CAIRQGQAYEQYF
few,TRBV14,CASSQSYYGYTF
NA,TRBV15,CATKSTGRGETQYF
NA,TRBV30,CAWSVRGDNSPLHF
NA,TRBV9,CASSARGDLQETQYF
NA,TRBV6-5,CASSYMGEQYF
NA,TRBV29-1,CSVRLPGQRNEQFF
NA,TRBV29-1,CSVERIMNTEAFF
NA,TRBV18,CASSPLSNEQFF
NA,TRBV19,CASQRGRQPQHF
few,TRBV29-1,CSALGDRGYSTEAFF
NA,TRBV4-3,CASATGLLVGELFF
NA,TRBV19,CASSLQGSYGYTF
NA,TRBV29-1,CSVEVGGGETQYF
NA,TRBV18,CASSPLAGSYNEQFF
NA,TRBV7-9,CASSLAWDTYSNQPQHF
few,TRBV7-3,CASSLLADSYNEQFF